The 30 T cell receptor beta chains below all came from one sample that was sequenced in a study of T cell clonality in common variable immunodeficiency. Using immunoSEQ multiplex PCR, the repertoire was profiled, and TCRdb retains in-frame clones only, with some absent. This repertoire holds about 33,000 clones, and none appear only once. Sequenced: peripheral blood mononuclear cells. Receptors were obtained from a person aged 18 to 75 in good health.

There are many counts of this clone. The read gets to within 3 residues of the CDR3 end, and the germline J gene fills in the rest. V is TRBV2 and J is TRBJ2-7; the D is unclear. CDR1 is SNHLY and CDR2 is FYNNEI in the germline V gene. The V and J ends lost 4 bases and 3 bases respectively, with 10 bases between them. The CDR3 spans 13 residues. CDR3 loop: CASSVQARYEQYF. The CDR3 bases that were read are TGTGCCAGCAGTGTTCAGGCCCGCTACGAG.

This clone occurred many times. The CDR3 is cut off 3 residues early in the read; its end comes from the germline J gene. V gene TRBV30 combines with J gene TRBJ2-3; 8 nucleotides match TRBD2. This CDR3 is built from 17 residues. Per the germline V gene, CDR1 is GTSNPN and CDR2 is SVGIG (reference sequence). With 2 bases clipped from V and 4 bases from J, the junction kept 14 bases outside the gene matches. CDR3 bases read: TGTGCCTGGAGTACTATACCCAAGCGGGGGAGGTCAGATACG. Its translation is CAWSTIPKRGRSDT. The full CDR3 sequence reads CAWSTIPKRGRSDTQYF. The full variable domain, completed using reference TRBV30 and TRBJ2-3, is SQTIHQWPATLVQPVGSPLSLECTVEGTSNPNLYWYRQAAGRGLQLLFYSVGIGQISSEVPQNLSASRPQDRQFILSSKKLLLSDSGFYLCAWSTIPKRGRSDTQYFGPGTRLTVL.

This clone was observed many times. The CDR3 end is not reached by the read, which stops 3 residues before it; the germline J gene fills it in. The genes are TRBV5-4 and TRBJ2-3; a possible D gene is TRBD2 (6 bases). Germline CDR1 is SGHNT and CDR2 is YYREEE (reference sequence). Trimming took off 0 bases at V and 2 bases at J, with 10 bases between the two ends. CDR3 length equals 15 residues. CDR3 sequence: CASSLGRGNTDTQYF. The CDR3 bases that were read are TGTGCCAGCAGCTTGGGACGGGGGAACACAGATACG.

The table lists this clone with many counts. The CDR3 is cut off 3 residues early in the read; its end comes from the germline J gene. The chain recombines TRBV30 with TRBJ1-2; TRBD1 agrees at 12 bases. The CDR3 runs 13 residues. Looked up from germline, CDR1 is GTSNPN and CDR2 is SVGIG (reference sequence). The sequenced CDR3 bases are TGTGCCTGGAGTGCGGGGACAGGGGGCCCC. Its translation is CAWSAGTGGP. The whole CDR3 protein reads CAWSAGTGGPYTF.

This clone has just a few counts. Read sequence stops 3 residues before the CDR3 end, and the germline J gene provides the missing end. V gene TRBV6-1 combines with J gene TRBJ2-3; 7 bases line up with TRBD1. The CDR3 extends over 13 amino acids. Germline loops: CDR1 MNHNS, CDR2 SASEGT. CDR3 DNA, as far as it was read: TGTGCCAGCAGTGTGACAGGGAGTCAGCCG. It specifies CASSVTGSQP. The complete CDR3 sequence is CASSVTGSQPQYF.

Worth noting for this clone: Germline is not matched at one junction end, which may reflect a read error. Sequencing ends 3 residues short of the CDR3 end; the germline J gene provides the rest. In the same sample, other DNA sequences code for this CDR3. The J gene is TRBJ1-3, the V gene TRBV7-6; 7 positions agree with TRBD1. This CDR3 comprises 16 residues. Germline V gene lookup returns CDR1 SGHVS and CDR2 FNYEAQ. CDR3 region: CASSYTDDRAGNTIYF. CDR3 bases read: TGTGCCAGCAGCTACACCGACGACAGGGCTGGAAACACT.

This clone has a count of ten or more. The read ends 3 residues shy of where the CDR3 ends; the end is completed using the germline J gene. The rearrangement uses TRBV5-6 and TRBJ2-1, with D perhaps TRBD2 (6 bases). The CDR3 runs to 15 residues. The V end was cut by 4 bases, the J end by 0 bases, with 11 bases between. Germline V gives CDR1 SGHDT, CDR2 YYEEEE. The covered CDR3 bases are TGTGCCAGCAGCGCATTAGCGGACTCCTACAATGAG. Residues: CASSALADSYNE. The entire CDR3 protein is CASSALADSYNEQFF.

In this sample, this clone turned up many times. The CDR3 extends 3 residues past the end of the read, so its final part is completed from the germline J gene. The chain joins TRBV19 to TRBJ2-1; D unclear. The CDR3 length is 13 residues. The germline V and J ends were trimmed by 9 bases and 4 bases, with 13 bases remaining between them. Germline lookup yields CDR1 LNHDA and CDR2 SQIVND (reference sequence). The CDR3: CASAVNLYNEQFF. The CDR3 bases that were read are TGTGCCAGCGCTGTTAACTTGTACAATGAG. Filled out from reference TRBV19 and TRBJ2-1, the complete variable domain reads DGGITQSPKYLFRKEGQNVTLSCEQNLNHDAMYWYRQDPGQGLRLIYYSQIVNDFQKGDIAEGYSVSREKKESFPLTVTSAQKNPTAFYLCASAVNLYNEQFFGPGTRLTVL.

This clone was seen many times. CDR3 DNA (partial): TGTGCCAGCAGTTCTATGCAGCCC. Protein: CASSSMQP. The whole CDR3 sequence is CASSSMQPQHF. The chain links TRBV7-9 to TRBJ1-5, with D hard to call. The read is 3 residues too short to cover the CDR3 end, so that end is filled in from the germline J gene. Germline values: CDR1 SEHNR, CDR2 FQNEAQ (reference sequence). The CDR3 has 11 residues. Trimming took 6 bases from V and 7 from J, leaving 7 bases between them.

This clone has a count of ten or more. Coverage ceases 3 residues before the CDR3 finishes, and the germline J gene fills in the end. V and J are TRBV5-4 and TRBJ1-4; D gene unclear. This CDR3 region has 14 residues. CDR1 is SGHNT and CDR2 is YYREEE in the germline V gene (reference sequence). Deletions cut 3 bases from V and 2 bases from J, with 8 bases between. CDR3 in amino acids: CASSSGGTNEKLFF. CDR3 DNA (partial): TGTGCCAGCAGCTCAGGAGGTACTAATGAAAAA.

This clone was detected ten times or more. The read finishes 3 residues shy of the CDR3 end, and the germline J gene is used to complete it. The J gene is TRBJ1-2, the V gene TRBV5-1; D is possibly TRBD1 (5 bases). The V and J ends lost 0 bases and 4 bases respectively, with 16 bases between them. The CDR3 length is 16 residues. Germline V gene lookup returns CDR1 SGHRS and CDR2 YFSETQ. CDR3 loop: CASSLAVDITLYGYTF. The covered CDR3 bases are TGCGCCAGCAGCTTGGCCGTGGACATTACCCTCTATGGC.

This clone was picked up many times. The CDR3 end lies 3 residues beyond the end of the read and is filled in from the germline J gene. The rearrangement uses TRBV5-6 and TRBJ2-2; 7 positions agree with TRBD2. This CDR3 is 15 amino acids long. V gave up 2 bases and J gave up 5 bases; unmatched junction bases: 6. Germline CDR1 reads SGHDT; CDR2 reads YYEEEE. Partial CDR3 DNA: TGTGCCAGCAGCTTAGACGTGGGGGGGACCGGGGAG. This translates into CASSLDVGGTGE. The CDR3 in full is CASSLDVGGTGELFF.

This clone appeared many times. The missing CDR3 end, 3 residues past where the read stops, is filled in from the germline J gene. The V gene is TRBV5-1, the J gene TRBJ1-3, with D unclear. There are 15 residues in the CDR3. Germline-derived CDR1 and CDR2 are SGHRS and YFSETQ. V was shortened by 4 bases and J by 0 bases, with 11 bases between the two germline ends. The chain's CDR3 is CASSRDTSSGNTIYF. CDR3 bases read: TGCGCCAGCAGCCGAGACACCAGCTCTGGAAACACC.

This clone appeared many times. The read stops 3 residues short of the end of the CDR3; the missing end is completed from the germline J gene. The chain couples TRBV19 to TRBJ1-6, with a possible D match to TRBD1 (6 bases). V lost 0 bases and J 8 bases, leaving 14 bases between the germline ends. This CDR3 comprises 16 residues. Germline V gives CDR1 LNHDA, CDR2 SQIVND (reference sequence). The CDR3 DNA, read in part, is TGTGCCAGTAGTATAGACAGGGGCCCTGGGGATTCACCC. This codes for CASSIDRGPGDSP. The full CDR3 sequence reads CASSIDRGPGDSPLHF.

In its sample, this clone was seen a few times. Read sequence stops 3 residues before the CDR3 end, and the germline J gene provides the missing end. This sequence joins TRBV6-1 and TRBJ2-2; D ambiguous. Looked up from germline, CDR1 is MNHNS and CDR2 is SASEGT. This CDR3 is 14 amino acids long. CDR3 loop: CASSDHGGSEKLFF. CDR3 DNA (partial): TGTGCCAGCAGTGACCACGGTGGTAGTGAAAAG.

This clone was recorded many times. Here the CDR3 reads CASSEADRPNQPQHF. The sequenced part of the CDR3 DNA is TGTGCCAGCAGTGAGGCGGACAGGCCGAATCAGCCC. The chain recombines TRBV2 with TRBJ1-5; 7 nucleotides match TRBD1. From the germline J gene comes the end of the CDR3, since the read stops 3 residues before it. CDR3 length: 15 residues. Germline V gene lookup returns CDR1 SNHLY and CDR2 FYNNEI. V shed 3 bases, J shed 4 bases, and the junction held 6 bases outside the gene matches. Full variable domain (missing parts from reference TRBV2 and TRBJ1-5): EPEVTQTPSHQVTQMGQEVILRCVPISNHLYFYWYRQILGQKVEFLVSFYNNEISEKSEIFDDQFSVERPDGSNFTLKIRSTKLEDSAMYFCASSEADRPNQPQHFGDGTRLSIL.

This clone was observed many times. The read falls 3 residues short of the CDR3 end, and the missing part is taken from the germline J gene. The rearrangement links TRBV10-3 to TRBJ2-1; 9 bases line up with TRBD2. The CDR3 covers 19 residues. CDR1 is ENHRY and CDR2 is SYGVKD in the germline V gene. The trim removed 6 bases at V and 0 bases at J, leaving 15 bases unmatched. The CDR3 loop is CAISLEVAGDRSSYNEQFF. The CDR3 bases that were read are TGTGCCATCAGCCTCGAGGTAGCGGGAGATCGGAGCTCCTACAATGAG.

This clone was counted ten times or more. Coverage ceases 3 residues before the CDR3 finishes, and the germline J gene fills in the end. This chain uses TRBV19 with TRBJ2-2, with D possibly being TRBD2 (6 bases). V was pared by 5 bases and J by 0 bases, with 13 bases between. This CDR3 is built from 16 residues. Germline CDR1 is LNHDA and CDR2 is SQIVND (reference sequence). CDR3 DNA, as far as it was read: TGTGCCAGTAGTCCCCGGGGGACGGCGAACACCGGGGAG. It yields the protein CASSPRGTANTGE. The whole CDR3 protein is CASSPRGTANTGELFF. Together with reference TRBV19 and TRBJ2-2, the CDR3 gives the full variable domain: DGGITQSPKYLFRKEGQNVTLSCEQNLNHDAMYWYRQDPGQGLRLIYYSQIVNDFQKGDIAEGYSVSREKKESFPLTVTSAQKNPTAFYLCASSPRGTANTGELFFGEGSRLTVL.

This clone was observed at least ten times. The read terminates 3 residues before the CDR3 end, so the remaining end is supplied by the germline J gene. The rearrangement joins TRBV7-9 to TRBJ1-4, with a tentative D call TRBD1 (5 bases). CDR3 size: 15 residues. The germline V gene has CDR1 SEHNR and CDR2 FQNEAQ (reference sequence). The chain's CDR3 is CASSSTGFEREKLFF. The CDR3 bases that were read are TGTGCCAGCAGCTCCACAGGATTCGAACGGGAGAAA. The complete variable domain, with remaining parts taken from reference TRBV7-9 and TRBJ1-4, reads DTGVSQNPRHKITKRGQNVTFRCDPISEHNRLYWYRQTLGQGPEFLTYFQNEAQLEKSRLLSDRFSAERPKGSFSTLEIQRTEQGDSAMYLCASSSTGFEREKLFFGSGTQLSVL.

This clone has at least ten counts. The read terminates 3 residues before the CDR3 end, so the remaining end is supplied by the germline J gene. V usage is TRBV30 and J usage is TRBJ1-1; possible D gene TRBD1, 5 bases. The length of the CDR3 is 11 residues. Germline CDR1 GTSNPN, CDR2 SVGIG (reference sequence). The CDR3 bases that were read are TGTGCCTGGAGCCGGTACAGGGAA. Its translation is CAWSRYRE. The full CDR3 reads CAWSRYREAFF.

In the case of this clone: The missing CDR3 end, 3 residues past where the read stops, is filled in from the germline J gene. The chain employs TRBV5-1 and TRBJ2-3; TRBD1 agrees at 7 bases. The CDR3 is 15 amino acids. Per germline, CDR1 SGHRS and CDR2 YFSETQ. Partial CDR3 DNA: TGCGCCAGCAGCCCGACAGGGTATAGCAATCAGCCG. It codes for CASSPTGYSNQP. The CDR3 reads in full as CASSPTGYSNQPQYF.

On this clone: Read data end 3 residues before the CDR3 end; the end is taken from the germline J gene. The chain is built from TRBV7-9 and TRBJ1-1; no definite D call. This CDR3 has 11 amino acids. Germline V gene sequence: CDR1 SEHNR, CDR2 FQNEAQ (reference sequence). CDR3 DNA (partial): TGTGCCAGCAGCTCGTACAATGAG. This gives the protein CASSSYNE. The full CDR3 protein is CASSSYNEAFF.

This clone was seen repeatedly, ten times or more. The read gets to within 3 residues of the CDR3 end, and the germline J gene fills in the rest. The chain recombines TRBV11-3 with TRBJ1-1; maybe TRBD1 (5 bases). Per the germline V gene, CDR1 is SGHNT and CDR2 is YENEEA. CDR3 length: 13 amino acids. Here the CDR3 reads CASSNPREYGAFF. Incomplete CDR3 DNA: TGTGCCAGCAGCAACCCCAGGGAGTACGGG.

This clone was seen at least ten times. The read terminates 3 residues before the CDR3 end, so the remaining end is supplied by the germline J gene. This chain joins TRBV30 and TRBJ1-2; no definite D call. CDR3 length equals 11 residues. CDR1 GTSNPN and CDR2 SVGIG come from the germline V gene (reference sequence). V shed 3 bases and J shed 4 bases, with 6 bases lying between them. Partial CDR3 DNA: TGTGCCTGGAGGCCCAGCTATGGC. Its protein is CAWRPSYG. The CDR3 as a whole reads CAWRPSYGYTF.

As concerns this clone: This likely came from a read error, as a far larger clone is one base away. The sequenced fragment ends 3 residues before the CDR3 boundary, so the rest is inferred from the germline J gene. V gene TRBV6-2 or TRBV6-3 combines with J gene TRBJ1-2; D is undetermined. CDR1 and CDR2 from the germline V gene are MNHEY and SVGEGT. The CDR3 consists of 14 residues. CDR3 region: CANSYSSPNYGYTF. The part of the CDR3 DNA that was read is TGTGCCAACAGTTACTCGAGCCCTAACTATGGC.

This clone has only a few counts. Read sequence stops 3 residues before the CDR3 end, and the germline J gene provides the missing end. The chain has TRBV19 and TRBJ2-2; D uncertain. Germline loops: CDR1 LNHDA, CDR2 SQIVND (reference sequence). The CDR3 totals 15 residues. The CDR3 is CASSIGWASGEKLFF. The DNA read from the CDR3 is TGTGCCAGTAGTATAGGCTGGGCCAGTGGCGAAAAG.

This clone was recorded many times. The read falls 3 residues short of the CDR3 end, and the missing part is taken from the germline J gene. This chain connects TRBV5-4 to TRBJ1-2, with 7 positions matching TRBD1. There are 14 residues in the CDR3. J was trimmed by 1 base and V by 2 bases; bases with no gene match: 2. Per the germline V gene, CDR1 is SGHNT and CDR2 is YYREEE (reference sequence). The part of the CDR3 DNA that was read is TGTGCCAGCAGCTTCGGGACAGTTAACTATGGC. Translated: CASSFGTVNYG. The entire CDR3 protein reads CASSFGTVNYGYTF.

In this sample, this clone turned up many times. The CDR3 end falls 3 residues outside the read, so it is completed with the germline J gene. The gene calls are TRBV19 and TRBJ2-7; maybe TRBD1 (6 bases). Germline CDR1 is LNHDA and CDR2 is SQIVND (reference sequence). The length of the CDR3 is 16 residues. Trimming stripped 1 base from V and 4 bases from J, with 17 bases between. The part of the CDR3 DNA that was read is TGTGCCAGTAGTATAGCGGGACATACGGGTTGGTACGAG. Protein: CASSIAGHTGWYE. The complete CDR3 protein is CASSIAGHTGWYEQYF.

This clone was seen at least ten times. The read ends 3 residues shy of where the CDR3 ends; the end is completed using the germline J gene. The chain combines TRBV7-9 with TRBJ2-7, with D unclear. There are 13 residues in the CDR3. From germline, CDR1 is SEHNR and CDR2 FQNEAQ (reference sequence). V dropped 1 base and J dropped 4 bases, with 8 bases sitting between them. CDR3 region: CASSLGLVYEQYF. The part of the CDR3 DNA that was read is TGTGCCAGCAGCTTAGGGCTAGTGTACGAG.

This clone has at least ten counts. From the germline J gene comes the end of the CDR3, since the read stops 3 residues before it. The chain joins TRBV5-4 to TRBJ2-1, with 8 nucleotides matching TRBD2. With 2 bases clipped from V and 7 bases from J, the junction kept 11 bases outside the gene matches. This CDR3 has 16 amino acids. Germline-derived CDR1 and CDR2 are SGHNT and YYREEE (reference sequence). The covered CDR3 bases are TGTGCCAGCAGCTTTTGGGTAGCGGGATTGATGAATGAG. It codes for CASSFWVAGLMNE. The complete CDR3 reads CASSFWVAGLMNEQFF.